A single sample is the source of the 18 T cell receptor beta chains below, sequenced in a study of CD8+ T cells in alopecia areata. cDNA serving as the sequencing template came from extracted, reverse transcribed RNA. Measured with immunoSEQ multiplex PCR; TCRdb has only the in-frame clones, and not every one. The sample shows 140,000 to 150,000 clones, about 87% of them seen only once. Source: CD8+ T cells sorted from blood, taken at week 0. The receptors were sampled from a human donor with alopecia areata.

On this clone: A single base separates this from a much larger clone, so it may be a read error. Other nucleotide sequences from this sample produce the same CDR3. The chain links TRBV6-1 to TRBJ2-3; 10 positions agree with TRBD2. The CDR3 totals 15 residues. From germline, CDR1 is MNHNS and CDR2 SASEGT. Unmatched junction bases numbered 4, after V lost 6 bases and J lost 1 base. This CDR3 is CASRSGLAGTDTQYF. DNA for the CDR3: TGTGCCAGCAGGTCTGGACTAGCGGGCACAGATACGCAGTATTTT.

This chain links TRBV27 with TRBJ1-1; tentatively, D is TRBD1 (5 bases). This CDR3 has 13 amino acids. V was shortened by 4 bases and J by 3 bases, with 9 bases between the two germline ends. CDR1 is MNHEY and CDR2 is SMNVEV in the germline V gene (reference sequence). The CDR3 nucleotides are TGTGCCAGCAGTTGGCAGGGTGACACTGAAGCTTTCTTT. It codes for CASSWQGDTEAFF.

V is TRBV6-6 and J is TRBJ2-1, with 10 bases lining up with TRBD2. Germline V gene data show CDR1 as MNHNY and CDR2 as SVGAGI (reference sequence). V lost 6 bases, J lost 1 base, and 3 bases stayed unmatched. This CDR3 region has 15 residues. The CDR3 DNA is TGTGCCAGCAGCCCGGGACTAGCGTCCTACAATGAGCAGTTCTTC. It encodes CASSPGLASYNEQFF.

This clone has only one observation. This rearrangement joins TRBV11-1 to TRBJ2-2; D possibly corresponds to TRBD1 (8 bases). From germline, CDR1 is SGHAT and CDR2 FQDESV (reference sequence). Trimming left V 3 bases short and J 4 bases short, with 12 bases between. There are 15 residues in the CDR3. The CDR3 protein is CASSFHRGGTGELFF. The CDR3 DNA reads as TGTGCCAGCAGCTTTCACAGGGGGGGCACCGGGGAGCTGTTTTTT.

The chain combines TRBV19 with TRBJ2-7; D remains unclear. Between the trimmed V and J ends, which lost 5 bases and 4 bases, there was a span of 9 bases. This CDR3 has 12 residues. Germline CDR1 reads LNHDA; CDR2 reads SQIVND (reference sequence). The CDR3 here is CASSPNVYEQYF. CDR3 bases: TGTGCCAGTAGTCCCAACGTGTACGAGCAGTACTTC.

This clone has only one observation. The chain has TRBV7-9 and TRBJ2-7; no clear D. The CDR3 length is 12 residues. V shed 4 bases and J shed 7 bases, with 11 bases lying between them. Germline values: CDR1 SEHNR, CDR2 FQNEAQ (reference sequence). The CDR3 reads CASSSEVREQYF. In DNA form, the CDR3 reads TGTGCCAGCAGCTCAGAGGTCCGGGAGCAGTACTTC.

The V call is TRBV7-8, the J call TRBJ2-3; 13 nucleotides agree with TRBD2. V shed 0 bases and J 4 bases; nucleotides not matched to a gene: 10. The CDR3 runs 19 residues. The germline gives CDR1 SGHVS, CDR2 FQNEAQ. CDR3 residues: CASSLASGTSGKVSDTQYF. DNA of the CDR3: TGTGCCAGCAGCTTAGCGTCCGGGACTAGCGGGAAAGTTTCAGATACGCAGTATTTT. The entire variable domain, with the rest obtained from reference TRBV7-8 and TRBJ2-3, is as follows: GAGVSQSPRYKVAKRGQDVALRCDPISGHVSLFWYQQALGQGPEFLTYFQNEAQLDKSGLPSDRFFAERPEGSVSTLKIQRTQQEDSAVYLCASSLASGTSGKVSDTQYFGPGTRLTVL.

The genes are TRBV27 and TRBJ2-1; D may be TRBD1 or TRBD2 (7 bases each). This CDR3 is built from 16 residues. Trimming took off 4 bases at V and 5 bases at J, with 18 bases between the two ends. Germline V gives CDR1 MNHEY, CDR2 SMNVEV (reference sequence). This chain's CDR3 is CASSSTQGGKNNEQFF. CDR3 nucleotide sequence: TGTGCCAGCAGTTCCACCCAGGGGGGGAAGAACAATGAGCAGTTCTTC.

The chain carries TRBV30 and TRBJ1-2; the D is unclear. Germline-derived CDR1 and CDR2 are GTSNPN and SVGIG (reference sequence). Trimming left V 5 bases short and J 7 bases short, with 14 bases between. The CDR3 spans 12 residues. The CDR3 loop is CAWVDRGGGYTF. The CDR3 coding sequence is TGTGCCTGGGTTGATCGGGGAGGTGGCTACACCTTC.

The V call is TRBV4-2, the J call TRBJ2-3; D gene uncertain. Germline V CDR1 and CDR2: LGHNA, YNFKEQ. The CDR3 is 11 amino acids. Trimming removed 4 bases at V and 3 bases at J, with 2 bases between. This chain's CDR3 is CASSLTDTQYF. The CDR3 DNA reads as TGTGCCAGCAGCCTAACAGATACGCAGTATTTT.

This clone was picked up one time. In DNA form, the CDR3 reads TGCGCCAGCAGCCAAGAGTCCGGCCGATCCTACAATGAGCAGTTCTTC. Protein sequence: CASSQESGRSYNEQFF. This sequence joins TRBV4-1 and TRBJ2-1; D remains ambiguous. V dropped 0 bases and J dropped 1 base, with 10 bases sitting between them. CDR3 length equals 16 residues. The germline V gene encodes CDR1 MGHRA and CDR2 YSYEKL.

The V gene is TRBV14, the J gene TRBJ2-2; D is ambiguous. Trimming cost V 5 bases and J 13 bases, with 20 bases left between them. CDR3 length: 14 amino acids. Germline V lookup: CDR1 SGHDN, CDR2 FVKESK. CDR3 bases: TGTGCCAGCAGCTCCATTAAGGACGACCTCGGGCTGTTTTTT. Encoded protein: CASSSIKDDLGLFF.

V gene TRBV19 combines with J gene TRBJ2-7; D possibly corresponds to TRBD1 (6 bases). V lost 5 bases, J lost 6 bases, and 14 bases lay in between. Per the germline V gene, CDR1 is LNHDA and CDR2 is SQIVND (reference sequence). There are 13 residues in the CDR3. The DNA of the CDR3 is TGTGCCAGTAGTTCTTCGACAGGCAGCGAGCAGTACTTC. Protein sequence: CASSSSTGSEQYF. Filled out from reference TRBV19 and TRBJ2-7, the complete variable domain reads DGGITQSPKYLFRKEGQNVTLSCEQNLNHDAMYWYRQDPGQGLRLIYYSQIVNDFQKGDIAEGYSVSREKKESFPLTVTSAQKNPTAFYLCASSSSTGSEQYFGPGTRLTVT.

The rearrangement joins TRBV2 to TRBJ2-3; 8 nucleotides line up with TRBD2. This CDR3 is built from 16 residues. Looked up from germline, CDR1 is SNHLY and CDR2 is FYNNEI. V shed 5 bases and J 4 bases; nucleotides not matched to a gene: 11. Here the CDR3 reads CASSPPLAERADTQYF. CDR3 in DNA: TGTGCCAGCAGTCCGCCACTAGCGGAGAGGGCAGATACGCAGTATTTT.

The chain recombines TRBV7-9 with TRBJ2-3, with a possible D match to TRBD2 (5 bases). CDR3 length: 15 amino acids. Germline CDR1 SEHNR, CDR2 FQNEAQ (reference sequence). V was clipped by 6 bases and J by 1 base, with 14 bases between them. CDR3 in amino acids: CASRLSGARTDTQYF. Here the CDR3 DNA reads TGTGCCAGCAGGTTGAGCGGAGCCCGCACAGATACGCAGTATTTT.

This chain connects TRBV6-6 to TRBJ2-7; 10 bases are a match to TRBD1. The CDR3 has 16 residues. Looked up from germline, CDR1 is MNHNY and CDR2 is SVGAGI (reference sequence). The V and J ends lost 0 bases and 2 bases, in that order; junction bases with no gene match: 4. The CDR3 nucleotides are TGTGCCAGCAGTTACTCGCCGGGACAGGGGACCTACGAGCAGTACTTC. It yields the protein CASSYSPGQGTYEQYF.

The gene calls are TRBV4-1 and TRBJ2-5; the D is unclear. The germline V gene encodes CDR1 MGHRA and CDR2 YSYEKL. The CDR3 is made up of 11 amino acids. V lost 2 bases and J lost 6, with 4 bases in between. CDR3 in amino acids: CASSQSQTQYF. CDR3 DNA: TGCGCCAGCAGCCAAAGCCAGACCCAGTACTTC.

This clone was recorded a few times. The rearrangement uses TRBV12-5 and TRBJ2-1; D may be TRBD2 (7 bases). The CDR3 is 15 residues long. Germline CDR1 is LGHNT and CDR2 is FRNRAP. V was clipped by 6 bases and J by 2 bases, with 14 bases between them. The CDR3 loop reads CASGRGEGAYNEQFF. CDR3 nucleotide sequence: TGTGCTAGTGGCCGCGGGGAGGGGGCCTACAATGAGCAGTTCTTC.